Listed here is a single T cell receptor beta chain. Its antigen is not identified. Germline-derived CDR1 and CDR2 are MNHEY and SVGAGI. V gave up 4 bases and J gave up 1 base; unmatched junction bases: 8. This CDR3 comprises 16 residues. Measured with immunoSEQ multiplex PCR; TCRdb has only the in-frame clones, and not every one. Of roughly 20,000 clones listed, about 71% are singletons. In the ViraFEST assay, antigen-specific CD4+ clonotypes were identified by expansion after peptide-pool stimulation. When 10 to 11 days of culture had elapsed, CD4+ T cells were isolated. The data stem from a study of vaccination effects on CD4 cells after COVID-19. Whole-study results and caveats: Healthy vaccinees' vaccine-induced clones included only 1 of 255 cross-reacting with common cold coronaviruses.

The source material was CD4+ T cells from PBMCs cultured with HCoV-229E spike peptides, sampled before COVID-19 vaccination. The rearrangement joins TRBV6-5 to TRBJ1-1; 8 bases agree with TRBD1. The receptor comes from a human donor who received a COVID-19 vaccine. CDR3 in DNA: TGTGCCAGCAGTTTGAGGGCAGGGGGCACGAACACTGAAGCTTTCTTT. It translates to CASSLRAGGTNTEAFF.